A selection of T cell receptor beta chains follows, all from one sample in a study of cytomegalovirus exposure and HLA in healthy donors. Generated by immunoSEQ multiplex PCR, the TCRdb table keeps only in-frame clones and is missing some. The table records 95,000 to 150,000 clones, about 8.6% of them present only once. The sequencing sample was made of PBMCs. These receptors were taken from a woman between 35 and 50 years old in good health and CMV-seropositive. The CDR3 runs from the conserved cysteine through the conserved F or W. The D gene is left open where the match is weak. Clone size is stated in some rows and not others, as once, few, many or a class when expanded.

TRBD1	TRBV5-1	few	TRBJ1-1	CASSMGTGAEAFF	TGCGCCAGCAGCATGGGGACAGGGGCAGAAGCTTTCTTT
.	TRBV19	.	TRBJ1-5	CASSWGRPEPQHF	TGTGCCAGTAGCTGGGGGCGTCCGGAGCCCCAGCATTTT
.	TRBV19	.	TRBJ1-4	CASKSYSLKINEKLFF	TGTGCCAGTAAGAGTTACAGCCTCAAAATTAATGAAAAACTGTTTTTT
TRBD2	TRBV6-7	.	TRBJ2-3	CASSYLRLAGGDTQYF	TGTGCCAGCAGTTACCTCCGACTAGCGGGGGGTGATACGCAGTATTTT
.	TRBV7-8	few	TRBJ2-5	CASSVQEAQYF	TGTGCCAGCAGCGTACAAGAGGCCCAGTACTTC
TRBD1	TRBV19	.	TRBJ2-7	CASSMQGASYEQYF	TGTGCCAGTAGTATGCAGGGGGCCTCCTACGAGCAGTACTTC
TRBD2	TRBV6-4	few	TRBJ2-3	CASSDSSGDTDTQYF	TGTGCCAGCAGTGACTCGAGCGGGGACACAGATACGCAGTATTTT
TRBD1	TRBV28	.	TRBJ2-7	CASTTPGQIRVYEQYF	TGTGCCAGCACCACCCCGGGACAGATTCGAGTGTACGAGCAGTACTTC
.	TRBV7-3	.	TRBJ2-6	CASSLESGWSNVLTF	TGTGCCAGCAGCTTAGAGTCAGGGTGGTCCAACGTCCTGACTTTC
.	TRBV5-4	few	TRBJ2-7	CASSPTGSSYEQYF	TGTGCCAGCAGCCCCACCGGGTCTTCCTACGAGCAGTACTTC
.	TRBV5-6	.	TRBJ1-1	CASRMDWEDTEAFF	TGTGCCAGCAGGATGGATTGGGAGGACACTGAAGCTTTCTTT
TRBD1	TRBV18	.	TRBJ2-1	CASSIGTGYNEQFF	TGTGCCAGCTCGATCGGGACAGGCTACAATGAGCAGTTCTTC
.	TRBV10-1	few	TRBJ2-7	CASSESGQGHAEQYF	TGCGCCAGCAGTGAGTCTGGGCAGGGACACGCCGAGCAGTACTTC
TRBD1	TRBV5-8	.	TRBJ1-3	CASSHRGLTGNTIYF	TGTGCCAGCAGCCACAGGGGGCTAACTGGAAACACCATATATTTT
.	TRBV5-1	few	TRBJ1-4	CASSLEGNFNEKLFF	TGCGCCAGCAGCTTGGAGGGGAACTTTAATGAAAAACTGTTTTTT
TRBD1	TRBV19	few	TRBJ1-2	CASSIDKTGVNGYTF	TGTGCCAGTAGTATCGACAAGACAGGGGTGAATGGCTACACCTTC
TRBD1	TRBV7-2	.	TRBJ1-4	CASSLSGQGDEKLFF	TGTGCCAGCAGCTTATCGGGACAGGGAGATGAAAAACTGTTTTTT
TRBD1	TRBV6-6	.	TRBJ2-7	CASRTTGAHEQYF	TGTGCCAGCAGAACGACAGGGGCCCACGAGCAGTACTTC
.	TRBV6-5	.	TRBJ1-1	CASSSIRNTGRTEAFF	TGTGCCAGCAGTTCCATCAGGAACACTGGGAGGACTGAAGCTTTCTTT
.	TRBV19	.	TRBJ2-1	CASRKRAGASYNEQFF	TGTGCCAGTAGAAAACGGGCAGGGGCCTCCTACAATGAGCAGTTCTTC
.	TRBV27	.	TRBJ2-7	CASSFSTGPYEQYF	TGTGCCAGCAGCTTCTCCACAGGCCCCTACGAGCAGTACTTC
TRBD1	TRBV19	.	TRBJ2-5	CASSMRGQGAGETQYF	TGTGCCAGTAGTATGAGGGGACAGGGGGCCGGGGAGACCCAGTACTTC
.	TRBV5-4	.	TRBJ1-6	CASSSQDNSPLHF	TGTGCCAGCAGCTCCCAGGATAATTCACCCCTCCACTTT
.	TRBV4-1	.	TRBJ2-5	CASSHFREQETQYF	TGCGCCAGCAGCCATTTTCGAGAGCAAGAGACCCAGTACTTC
.	TRBV5-1	few	TRBJ1-2	CASSLRVGGSYGYTF	TGCGCCAGCAGCTTGAGAGTCGGGGGGAGCTATGGCTACACCTTC
.	TRBV5-1	few	TRBJ2-2	CASSLGAASTGELFF	TGCGCCAGCAGCTTGGGGGCAGCCTCCACCGGGGAGCTGTTTTTT
TRBD1	TRBV13	few	TRBJ1-3	CASSPGTANTIYF	TGTGCCAGCAGTCCCGGGACAGCTAACACCATATATTTT
.	TRBV7-6	.	TRBJ2-7	CASSLAGTRGHEQYF	TGTGCCAGCAGCTTAGCGGGGACAAGAGGCCACGAGCAGTACTTC
TRBD1	TRBV30	.	TRBJ2-1	CAWKGQGVFYNEQFF	TGTGCCTGGAAGGGGCAGGGGGTGTTCTACAATGAGCAGTTCTTC
.	TRBV6-4	few	TRBJ1-5	CASSPFQGSNQPQHF	TGTGCCAGCAGTCCTTTTCAGGGCAGCAATCAGCCCCAGCATTTT
.	TRBV29-1	.	TRBJ2-5	CSVQGTGGGYQETQYF	TGCAGCGTTCAGGGCACAGGGGGAGGGTACCAAGAGACCCAGTACTTC
TRBD1	TRBV10-3	.	TRBJ2-7	CAISESGARDRVYEQYF	TGTGCCATCAGTGAGTCGGGTGCGCGAGACAGGGTCTACGAGCAGTACTTC
.	TRBV2	few	TRBJ2-7	CAVPRGPTSSYEQYF	TGTGCCGTCCCCCGAGGTCCAACGTCCTCCTACGAGCAGTACTTC
TRBD1	TRBV5-4	few	TRBJ1-4	CASSLRDRPNEKLFF	TGTGCCAGCAGCCTCCGGGACAGGCCTAATGAAAAACTGTTTTTT
.	TRBV19	few	TRBJ2-1	CASSIYYLSYNEQFF	TGTGCCAGTAGTATTTACTACCTCTCCTACAATGAGCAGTTCTTC
TRBD2	TRBV6-1	.	TRBJ2-7	CASSENWAGGLYEQYF	TGTGCCAGCAGTGAAAACTGGGCGGGGGGGCTCTACGAGCAGTACTTC
TRBD1	TRBV7-9	few	TRBJ2-7	CASSIRQGADYEQYF	TGTGCCAGCAGCATCCGACAGGGGGCTGACTACGAGCAGTACTTC
.	TRBV4-1	.	TRBJ2-3	CASSQANMGGGSTDTQYF	TGCGCCAGCAGCCAAGCAAATATGGGTGGGGGGAGCACAGATACGCAGTATTTT
.	TRBV30	.	TRBJ2-4	CAWREGRVARNIQYF	TGTGCCTGGAGGGAGGGAAGAGTAGCCAGAAACATTCAGTACTTC
TRBD1	TRBV19	.	TRBJ2-5	CASSTGTGNFETQYF	TGTGCCAGTAGTACCGGGACAGGGAATTTCGAGACCCAGTACTTC
TRBD2	TRBV29-1	.	TRBJ2-2	CSVEGSAGSMFF	TGCAGCGTTGAAGGATCAGCGGGGTCTATGTTTTTT
.	TRBV10-3	few	TRBJ2-1	CAISESANEQFF	TGTGCCATCAGTGAGTCAGCTAATGAGCAGTTCTTC
.	TRBV29-1	.	TRBJ1-4	CSVDGGPPTNEKLFF	TGCAGCGTTGACGGGGGACCACCAACTAATGAAAAACTGTTTTTT
TRBD1	TRBV30	few	TRBJ1-6	CAWRDRFNSPLHF	TGTGCCTGGAGGGACAGGTTCAATTCACCCCTCCACTTT
TRBD1	TRBV28	few	TRBJ2-7	CASSKRDRGRYEQYF	TGTGCCAGCAGTAAACGGGACAGGGGGAGGTACGAGCAGTACTTC
TRBD1	TRBV7-6	.	TRBJ2-4	CASSLLRTGSKNIQYF	TGTGCCAGCAGCTTATTAAGGACAGGGTCCAAAAACATTCAGTACTTC
TRBD1	TRBV2	.	TRBJ2-1	CASSRTGGNEQFF	TGTGCCAGCAGTCGGACAGGGGGCAATGAGCAGTTCTTC
TRBD1	TRBV5-4	few	TRBJ1-4	CASSLRQGNEKLFF	TGTGCCAGCAGCTTAAGACAGGGTAATGAAAAACTGTTTTTT
.	TRBV5-1	.	TRBJ2-6	CASSEEAHSGANVLTF	TGCGCCAGCAGCGAAGAAGCCCACTCTGGGGCCAACGTCCTGACTTTC
.	TRBV14	.	TRBJ1-1	CASSRSFSGYTEAFF	TGTGCCAGCAGCCGTTCGTTTTCAGGATACACTGAAGCTTTCTTT
.	TRBV4-2	.	TRBJ1-3	CASSSSPSLSSGNTIYF	TGTGCCAGCAGCTCCTCCCCAAGTTTGAGCTCTGGAAACACCATATATTTT
TRBD1	TRBV11-1	few	TRBJ1-1	CASSPDRAEAFF	TGTGCCAGCAGCCCGGACAGGGCTGAAGCTTTCTTT
TRBD1	TRBV5-6	few	TRBJ1-4	CASSVTGFGATNEKLFF	TGTGCCAGCAGCGTGACAGGGTTCGGGGCTACTAATGAAAAACTGTTTTTT